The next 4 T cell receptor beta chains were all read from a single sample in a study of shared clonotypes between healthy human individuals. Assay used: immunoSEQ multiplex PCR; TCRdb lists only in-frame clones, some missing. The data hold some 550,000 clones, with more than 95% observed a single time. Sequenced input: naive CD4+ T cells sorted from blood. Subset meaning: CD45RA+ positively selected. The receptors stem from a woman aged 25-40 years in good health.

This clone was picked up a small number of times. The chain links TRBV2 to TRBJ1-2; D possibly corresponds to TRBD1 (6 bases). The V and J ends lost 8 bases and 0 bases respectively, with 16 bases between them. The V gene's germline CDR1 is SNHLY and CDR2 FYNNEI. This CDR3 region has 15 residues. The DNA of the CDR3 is TGTGCCAGCGAAAGACAGGCTCTCACTAACTATGGCTACACCTTC. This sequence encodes CASERQALTNYGYTF.

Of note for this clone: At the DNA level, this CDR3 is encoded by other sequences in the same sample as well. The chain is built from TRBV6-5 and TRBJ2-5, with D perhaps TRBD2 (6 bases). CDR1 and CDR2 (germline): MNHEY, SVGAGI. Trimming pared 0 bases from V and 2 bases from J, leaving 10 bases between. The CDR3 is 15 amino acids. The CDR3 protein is CASSYSLAGQETQYF. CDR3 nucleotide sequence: TGTGCCAGCAGTTACTCGTTGGCGGGGCAAGAGACCCAGTACTTC.

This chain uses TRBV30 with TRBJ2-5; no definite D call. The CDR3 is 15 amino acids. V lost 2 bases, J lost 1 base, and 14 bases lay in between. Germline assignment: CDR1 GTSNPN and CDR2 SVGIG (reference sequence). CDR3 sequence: CAWSLSVVAQETQYF. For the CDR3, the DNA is TGTGCCTGGAGTCTCTCCGTTGTAGCCCAAGAGACCCAGTACTTC.

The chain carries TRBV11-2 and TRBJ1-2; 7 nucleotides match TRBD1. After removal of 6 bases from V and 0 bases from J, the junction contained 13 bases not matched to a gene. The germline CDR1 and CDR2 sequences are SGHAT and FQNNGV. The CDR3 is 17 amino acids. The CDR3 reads CASRTYRGARANYGYTF. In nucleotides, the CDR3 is TGTGCCAGCAGAACTTACAGGGGCGCAAGAGCTAACTATGGCTACACCTTC.